The clone carrying this T cell receptor (beta chain) has only a few counts. Its antigen is undetermined. This entry belongs to a study of T cell repertoires in cytomegalovirus infection. Overall study context: Alongside well-studied HLA-B-restricted CMV epitopes, recently identified HLA-C-restricted CMV epitopes were also used. Through public TCR beta signatures, both CMV infection and matching HLA type were indicated. The study's findings and limits: The cumulative frequency of public TCR beta families distinguished individuals who carried CMV together with the relevant HLA.

One entry per CDR3 protein results from TCRdb running MiXCR on the reads. The sample has some 940,000 distinct CDR3 sequences; around 32% are singletons. The V gene lost 3 bases and the J gene lost 0 bases, with 6 bases spanning the gap. The CDR3 is 14 amino acids. Germline-derived CDR1 and CDR2 are LNHDA and SQIVND (reference sequence). The chain carries TRBV19 and TRBJ2-1; no reliable D call. The sample was cultured CD8+ T cells from PBMCs, taken from culture after CMV antigen stimulation. The sequence came from a human donor in good health (CMV status not recorded). Some clones in this sample may be carry-over from other donors' samples. The CDR3 loop is CASSIGFSYNEQFF. CDR3 DNA: TGTGCCAGTAGTATCGGATTCTCCTACAATGAGCAGTTCTTC.